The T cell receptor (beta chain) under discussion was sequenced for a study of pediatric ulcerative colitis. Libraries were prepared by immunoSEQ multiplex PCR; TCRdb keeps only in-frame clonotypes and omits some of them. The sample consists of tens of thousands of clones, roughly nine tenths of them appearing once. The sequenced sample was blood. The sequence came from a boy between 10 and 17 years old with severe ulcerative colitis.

CDR3 region: CASSQQGTSGTSVQFF. The DNA of the CDR3 is TGCGCCAGCAGCCAGCAGGGGACTAGCGGGACGTCCGTGCAGTTCTTC. The J gene is TRBJ2-1, the V gene TRBV4-1; 13 positions match TRBD2. This CDR3 has 16 residues. Germline-derived CDR1 and CDR2 are MGHRA and YSYEKL. The junction had 11 bases not matched to a gene; V was cut back by 3 bases and J by 12 bases.